Below, one T cell receptor beta chain is given with its context. The data were produced by immunoSEQ multiplex PCR, yet TCRdb's version contains in-frame clones alone and is incomplete. The sample lists about 62,000 clones, 80% to 90% occurring once. The sample originates from a study of T cell changes during pregnancy in multiple sclerosis. CDR1 and CDR2 from the germline V gene are MNHEY and SMNVEV (reference sequence). V gave up 3 bases and J gave up 7 bases, with 15 bases separating them. CDR3 length: 14 amino acids. The sequence came from a female donor with multiple sclerosis, enrolled in a pregnancy study. The chain combines TRBV27 with TRBJ1-2, with D possibly matching TRBD1 (5 bases). Source: peripheral blood, taken in the first trimester of pregnancy. DNA of the CDR3: TGTGCCAGCAGTTTTCATGACAGCAATAGTGGCTACACCTTC. As protein: CASSFHDSNSGYTF.